These 32 T cell receptor beta chains were all obtained from the same sample, sequenced in a study of technical replicates of blood from four donors. Clones were sequenced by immunoSEQ multiplex PCR, and TCRdb holds only the in-frame ones, with some missing. The data contain 55,000 to 80,000 clones, roughly 93% of them seen just once; the ten biggest clones take up over 0.2%. The sample consisted of T cells isolated from PBMCs. The receptors were gathered from a human donor in good health.

This clone has just a few counts. The rearrangement uses TRBV30 and TRBJ1-5; D may be TRBD1 (5 bases). The CDR3 runs 15 residues. Germline V CDR1 and CDR2: GTSNPN, SVGIG (reference sequence). The germline V and J ends were trimmed by 2 bases and 2 bases, with 13 bases remaining between them. The CDR3 DNA reads TGTGCCTGGAGTATTAGGACACAAGGCAATCAGCCCCAGCATTTT. Translating it yields CAWSIRTQGNQPQHF.

J is TRBJ2-1 and V is TRBV19; D is perhaps TRBD1 (5 bases). The CDR3 runs 14 residues. Per the germline V gene, CDR1 is LNHDA and CDR2 is SQIVND (reference sequence). Trimming shortened V by 2 bases and J by 9 bases, and 14 bases separated the two germline ends. CDR3 sequence (DNA): TGTGCCAGTAGTATATCGGCCAGGGCGTCTGAGCAGTTCTTC. Encoded protein: CASSISARASEQFF.

The CDR3 DNA reads TGTGCCAGCAGTTTGCGTAGCAATCAGCCCCAGCATTTT. Translated, it gives CASSLRSNQPQHF. The rearrangement links TRBV27 to TRBJ1-5; no definite D call. The germline gives CDR1 MNHEY, CDR2 SMNVEV (reference sequence). The CDR3 has 13 amino acids. V shed 3 bases and J shed 0 bases, with 3 bases lying between them.

The genes are TRBV19 and TRBJ1-1; D not resolved. V lost 3 bases, J lost 3 bases, and 8 bases lay in between. This CDR3 has 13 amino acids. Germline CDR1 and CDR2: LNHDA and SQIVND (reference sequence). The CDR3 spells CASSIREYTEAFF. CDR3 coding DNA: TGTGCCAGTAGTATTCGGGAATACACTGAAGCTTTCTTT.

The chain couples TRBV28 to TRBJ2-7; D perhaps matches TRBD1 (6 bases). Germline CDR1 reads MDHEN; CDR2 reads SYDVKM. CDR3 length: 14 amino acids. Trimming took off 4 bases at V and 5 bases at J, with 15 bases between the two ends. The CDR3 DNA sequence: TGTGCCAGCAGTTCCAGCAGGGGAATCCACGAGCAGTACTTC. Amino acid sequence: CASSSSRGIHEQYF.

The chain is built from TRBV11-2 and TRBJ2-3; TRBD2 aligns across 7 bases. Losses at the gene ends were 4 bases for V and 3 bases for J; bases not matched to a gene: 7. Per germline, CDR1 SGHAT and CDR2 FQNNGV. The CDR3 runs 15 residues. The CDR3 loop is CASSSQTSRTDTQYF. The CDR3 coding sequence is TGTGCCAGCAGCTCACAGACTAGCCGAACAGATACGCAGTATTTT.

This rearrangement joins TRBV7-9 to TRBJ2-7; D may be TRBD1 (6 bases). CDR1 and CDR2 (germline): SEHNR, FQNEAQ (reference sequence). The CDR3 totals 12 residues. Deletions cut 6 bases from V and 6 bases from J, with 12 bases between. CDR3 nucleotide sequence: TGTGCCAGCAGAGACAGGCTCCTCGAGCAGTACTTC. It specifies CASRDRLLEQYF. Drawing the rest from reference TRBV7-9 and TRBJ2-7, the complete variable domain is DTGVSQNPRHKITKRGQNVTFRCDPISEHNRLYWYRQTLGQGPEFLTYFQNEAQLEKSRLLSDRFSAERPKGSFSTLEIQRTEQGDSAMYLCASRDRLLEQYFGPGTRLTVT.

DNA of the CDR3: TGTGCCGGGGGACAGGGAACAAGCTCCTACGAGCAGTACTTC. Translated: CAGGQGTSSYEQYF. V usage is TRBV2 and J usage is TRBJ2-7, with 9 bases aligning to TRBD1. The J segment lost 0 bases and the V segment lost 11 bases, leaving 8 bases of the junction unmatched. Germline V gives CDR1 SNHLY, CDR2 FYNNEI. The CDR3 loop spans 14 amino acids.

The genes are TRBV23-1 and TRBJ2-1; a weak D match, TRBD1 (6 bases). TRBV23-1 falls under the ORF class, with uncertain function. Trimming shortened V by 0 bases and J by 5 bases, and 8 bases separated the two germline ends. CDR3 length: 14 amino acids. The CDR3 region is CASSQSPGDNEQFF. The CDR3 nucleotides read TGCGCCAGCAGTCAATCCCCAGGGGACAATGAGCAGTTCTTC.

The chain uses TRBV6-5 and TRBJ1-1; 7 bases agree with TRBD1. CDR3 length: 15 residues. Germline lookup yields CDR1 MNHEY and CDR2 SVGAGI. The trim removed 6 bases at V and 2 bases at J, leaving 9 bases unmatched. The CDR3 sequence: CASRRQGGSNTEAFF. CDR3 DNA: TGTGCCAGCAGAAGACAGGGAGGATCTAACACTGAAGCTTTCTTT.

V and J are TRBV5-4 and TRBJ2-4, with 12 bases matching TRBD2. CDR3 length: 16 residues. Germline loops: CDR1 SGHNT, CDR2 YYREEE (reference sequence). The trim removed 0 bases at V and 8 bases at J, leaving 6 bases unmatched. The CDR3 here is CASSLDLAGGLDIQYF. In nucleotides, the CDR3 is TGTGCCAGCAGCTTGGATCTAGCGGGGGGGCTTGACATTCAGTACTTC.

V gene TRBV6-5 combines with J gene TRBJ1-6; D not certain. Germline V gene sequence: CDR1 MNHEY, CDR2 SVGAGI. Between the trimmed V and J ends, which lost 9 bases and 4 bases, there was a span of 16 bases. CDR3 length: 15 residues. CDR3 nucleotide sequence: TGTGCCAGTGTAAGGAGCTTAGGATATAATTCACCCCTCCACTTT. Residues: CASVRSLGYNSPLHF.

The CDR3 DNA is TGTGCCAGCAGATCCCAGGGAGGATCAACAGATACGCAGTATTTT. Its translation: CASRSQGGSTDTQYF. This chain connects TRBV7-9 to TRBJ2-3; possibly TRBD2 for D (6 bases). CDR1 and CDR2 from the germline V gene are SEHNR and FQNEAQ (reference sequence). V shed 6 bases and J shed 3 bases, with 16 bases lying between them. The length of the CDR3 is 15 residues.

The V and J genes are TRBV7-8 and TRBJ2-7, with D tentatively TRBD1 (5 bases). Trimming pared 2 bases from V and 10 bases from J, leaving 18 bases between. The CDR3 spans 14 residues. Germline CDR1 reads SGHVS; CDR2 reads FQNEAQ. This CDR3 reads CASSLQGRLLHQYF. In DNA form, the CDR3 reads TGTGCCAGCAGCTTACAGGGCCGGCTTCTTCATCAGTACTTC. The entire variable domain, with the rest obtained from reference TRBV7-8 and TRBJ2-7, is as follows: GAGVSQSPRYKVAKRGQDVALRCDPISGHVSLFWYQQALGQGPEFLTYFQNEAQLDKSGLPSDRFFAERPEGSVSTLKIQRTQQEDSAVYLCASSLQGRLLHQYFGPGTRLTVT.

The chain couples TRBV7-2 to TRBJ2-1, with 7 positions matching TRBD1. This CDR3 is built from 16 residues. Unmatched junction bases numbered 11, after V lost 2 bases and J lost 7 bases. CDR1 is SGHTA and CDR2 is FQGNSA in the germline V gene. The CDR3 spells CASSLFRIEGANEQFF. DNA for the CDR3: TGTGCCAGCAGCTTATTTCGGATAGAGGGGGCGAATGAGCAGTTCTTC.

This clone turned up a few times. The rearrangement joins TRBV18 to TRBJ1-3; 7 nucleotides align to TRBD1. V was pared by 4 bases and J by 7 bases, with 13 bases of the junction left unmatched. The CDR3 is made up of 16 amino acids. CDR1 and CDR2 (germline): KGHSH, LQKENI. The CDR3, as DNA: TGTGCCAGCTCACGCCAGGATGGGGACAGAGGTAACACCATATATTTT. The encoded protein is CASSRQDGDRGNTIYF.

This clone came up a few times. The gene calls are TRBV7-9 and TRBJ1-1; D remains unclear. Germline V gene sequence: CDR1 SEHNR, CDR2 FQNEAQ (reference sequence). The CDR3 is made up of 11 amino acids. The V end lost 5 bases, the J end lost 4 bases, and 5 bases lay between the germline ends. In nucleotides, the CDR3 is TGTGCCAGCAGCGCGGCCACTGAAGCTTTCTTT. Its protein product is CASSAATEAFF.

The chain couples TRBV6-6 to TRBJ1-1; 7 bases are shared with TRBD1. Germline loops: CDR1 MNHNY, CDR2 SVGAGI (reference sequence). V shed 7 bases, J shed 0 bases, and the junction held 2 bases outside the gene matches. The CDR3 loop spans 13 amino acids. The CDR3 reads CASIQGVNTEAFF. CDR3 DNA: TGTGCCAGCATTCAGGGGGTGAACACTGAAGCTTTCTTT.

The chain has TRBV11-2 and TRBJ1-1, with a possible D match to TRBD1 (5 bases). V lost 5 bases to trimming and J lost 1 base, with 14 bases between them. Germline values: CDR1 SGHAT, CDR2 FQNNGV. This CDR3 has 15 residues. In DNA, the CDR3 is TGTGCCAGCAGCCCAAGGGGACTCCAGAACACTGAAGCTTTCTTT. Translated: CASSPRGLQNTEAFF.

The chain recombines TRBV10-2 with TRBJ2-2; 8 bases line up with TRBD2. This CDR3 is 14 amino acids long. With V trimmed by 4 bases and J by 7 bases, 5 bases remained unmatched. Germline CDR1 is WSHSY and CDR2 is SAAADI. As DNA, the CDR3 is TGCGCCAGCAGTGGGACGGGGGGGTACGGGGAGCTGTTTTTT. This codes for CASSGTGGYGELFF.

This clone was seen only a few times. The chain recombines TRBV28 with TRBJ1-1; D remains unclear. The CDR3 spans 11 residues. Looked up from germline, CDR1 is MDHEN and CDR2 is SYDVKM. V was cut by 8 bases and J by 11 bases, with 15 bases left in between. In DNA, the CDR3 is TGTGCCAGCCCAGGCCCCGATCGGGCTTTCTTT. It is translated as CASPGPDRAFF.

The chain links TRBV27 to TRBJ2-2, with 8 positions matching TRBD2. The CDR3 is made up of 16 amino acids. Unmatched junction bases numbered 8, after V lost 4 bases and J lost 4 bases. The germline V gene encodes CDR1 MNHEY and CDR2 SMNVEV (reference sequence). The CDR3, as DNA: TGTGCCAGCAGTTCCCAACTAGCGGTAGTCACCGGGGAGCTGTTTTTT. It yields the protein CASSSQLAVVTGELFF.

This clone was seen a handful of times. V and J are TRBV13 and TRBJ1-1; D not certain. The CDR3 loop spans 13 amino acids. Germline lookup yields CDR1 PRHDT and CDR2 FYEKMQ (reference sequence). V lost 4 bases and J lost 3, with 9 bases in between. CDR3 in DNA: TGTGCCAGCAGCTCAGACGGGGACACTGAAGCTTTCTTT. Protein sequence: CASSSDGDTEAFF.

Here the CDR3 DNA reads TGTGCCAGCAGCTTTACACCAGGGGGCGAGCTCAATGGCTACACCTTC. Amino acids: CASSFTPGGELNGYTF. V usage is TRBV7-6 and J usage is TRBJ1-2; 8 nucleotides line up with TRBD1. The CDR3 spans 16 residues. Unmatched junction bases numbered 12, after V lost 3 bases and J lost 6 bases. From germline, CDR1 is SGHVS and CDR2 FNYEAQ.

This clone was seen just once. One end of the junction fails to match germline, which may point to a read error. J is TRBJ1-5 and V is TRBV6-1, with D hard to call. The CDR3 is 14 residues long. Germline V lookup: CDR1 MNHNS, CDR2 SASEGT. The CDR3 bases are TGTGCCAGCAGGGAAGACTTTAGCAATCAGCCCCAGCATTTT. Protein: CASREDFSNQPQHF.

This chain links TRBV28 with TRBJ2-1; the match to TRBD2 covers 10 bases. From germline, CDR1 is MDHEN and CDR2 SYDVKM. The J segment lost 7 bases and the V segment lost 4 bases, leaving 13 bases of the junction unmatched. The CDR3 consists of 17 residues. CDR3 sequence: CASSSGSVSGGGNEQFF. In nucleotides, the CDR3 is TGTGCCAGCAGTTCAGGTTCGGTCAGCGGGGGGGGAAATGAGCAGTTCTTC.

V and J are TRBV14 and TRBJ2-1; 8 bases align to TRBD2. Looked up from germline, CDR1 is SGHDN and CDR2 is FVKESK. This CDR3 spans 16 amino acids. Germline trimming cut 1 base from V and 3 bases from J; bases unmatched to any gene: 5. Here the CDR3 reads CASSQVGGAYYNEQFF. The CDR3 DNA sequence: TGTGCCAGCAGCCAAGTCGGGGGGGCCTACTACAATGAGCAGTTCTTC. Filled out from reference TRBV14 and TRBJ2-1, the complete variable domain reads EAGVTQFPSHSVIEKGQTVTLRCDPISGHDNLYWYRRVMGKEIKFLLHFVKESKQDESGMPNNRFLAERTGGTYSTLKVQPAELEDSGVYFCASSQVGGAYYNEQFFGPGTRLTVL.

This clone was detected once. The CDR3 nucleotides read TGTGCCAGCAGCTTCGGTCAGGGCCCTCAGCCCCAGCATTTT. This translates into CASSFGQGPQPQHF. The chain couples TRBV5-5 to TRBJ1-5, with D possibly TRBD1 on 5 matching bases. Between the trimmed V and J ends, which lost 2 bases and 6 bases, there was a span of 12 bases. Germline V gene data show CDR1 as SGHKS and CDR2 as YYEKEE (reference sequence). This CDR3 is built from 14 residues.

For the CDR3, the DNA is TGTGCCAGCAGCCCAATGGGGGGTGGGGGCAATCAGCCCCAGCATTTT. Protein: CASSPMGGGGNQPQHF. The chain couples TRBV5-6 to TRBJ1-5; D is possibly TRBD1 (5 bases). The germline V gene encodes CDR1 SGHDT and CDR2 YYEEEE. Trimming took off 4 bases at V and 2 bases at J, with 16 bases between the two ends. CDR3 size: 16 residues.

The gene calls are TRBV27 and TRBJ2-2; TRBD2 matches 7 bases. Germline V gene data show CDR1 as MNHEY and CDR2 as SMNVEV (reference sequence). The V and J ends lost 6 bases and 5 bases, in that order; junction bases with no gene match: 21. The CDR3 is made up of 19 amino acids. The chain's CDR3 is CASSPPSPRGRARTGELFF. CDR3 in DNA: TGTGCCAGCAGCCCACCTTCCCCGCGGGGGAGGGCGAGAACCGGGGAGCTGTTTTTT.

The chain is built from TRBV27 and TRBJ2-7; 11 nucleotides match TRBD2. The length of the CDR3 is 16 residues. Germline CDR1 MNHEY, CDR2 SMNVEV (reference sequence). Trimming took 2 bases from V and 0 from J; bases not matched to a gene: 3. For the CDR3, the DNA is TGTGCCAGCAGTTTAGGCCTAGCGGGAGGCTCCTACGAGCAGTACTTC. This translates into CASSLGLAGGSYEQYF.

J is TRBJ2-3 and V is TRBV30; 8 nucleotides line up with TRBD2. Germline trimming cut 8 bases from V and 0 bases from J; bases unmatched to any gene: 4. CDR3 length: 13 amino acids. Germline values: CDR1 GTSNPN, CDR2 SVGIG (reference sequence). The CDR3 is CAQGGGSTDTQYF. Written as DNA, the CDR3 is TGTGCCCAAGGCGGGGGGAGCACAGATACGCAGTATTTT.